This T cell receptor beta chain originates from a study of identical twins. It was template switching that added a universal primer site, and there were unique molecular identifiers on the cDNA. One entry per CDR3 protein results from TCRdb running MiXCR on the 5' RACE reads. The sample records approximately 470,000 distinct CDR3 sequences, 14% being singletons. In its sample, this clonotype was seen a few times. The same sample was also used in a study of yellow fever vaccine responses in identical twins.

The TCR was taken from a woman aged 18-35 years in good health. Sample: CD4+ T cells sorted from blood.

CDR3 protein: CSARDLDRGLYEAFF. CDR3 sequence (DNA): TGCAGTGCTAGAGATTTGGACAGGGGGCTCTATGAAGCTTTCTTT. The chain employs TRBV20-1 and TRBJ1-1; 11 nucleotides line up with TRBD1. This CDR3 contains 15 residues. J lost 7 bases, V lost 0 bases, and 7 bases had no gene match. Germline V gene sequence: CDR1 DFQATT, CDR2 SNEGSKA (reference sequence).